These 29 T cell receptor beta chains came from one sample sequenced in a study of CD8 T cells in Susac syndrome. Random hexamers served to reverse transcribe roughly 0.5 to 1 ug RNA. A single record per CDR3 protein comes from TCRdb applying MiXCR to the immunoSEQ multiplex PCR reads. The data contain approximately 180,000 distinct CDR3 sequences, about 95% of them singletons. Sequencing was done on a sample of CD4+ T cells from PBMCs. The receptors stem from a human donor with Susac syndrome.

The chain couples TRBV19 to TRBJ2-1; no clear D. Germline-derived CDR1 and CDR2 are LNHDA and SQIVND (reference sequence). CDR3 length equals 11 residues. With 9 bases removed from V and 7 bases from J, the gap between germline ends came to 10 bases. In DNA form, the CDR3 reads TGTGCCAGCACCGATTGGAATGAGCAGTTCTTC. The encoded protein is CASTDWNEQFF.

This rearrangement joins TRBV2 to TRBJ1-5; TRBD1 agrees at 8 bases. Germline V gene lookup returns CDR1 SNHLY and CDR2 FYNNEI. V shed 6 bases and J 6 bases; nucleotides not matched to a gene: 7. The CDR3 is 14 amino acids. DNA of the CDR3: TGTGCCAGCAGGGGAGGACAGGGCTCTCAGCCCCAGCATTTT. It is translated as CASRGGQGSQPQHF.

The V call is TRBV9, the J call TRBJ2-2; D is possibly TRBD1 or TRBD2 (5 bases each). In germline, CDR1 is SGDLS, CDR2 YYNGEE. The CDR3 extends over 14 amino acids. With 2 bases removed from V and 3 bases from J, the gap between germline ends came to 8 bases. The CDR3 here is CASSVQGHTGELFF. The CDR3 DNA reads TGTGCCAGCAGCGTCCAGGGACACACCGGGGAGCTGTTTTTT.

V gene TRBV29-1 combines with J gene TRBJ1-1; D ambiguous. This CDR3 contains 13 residues. CDR1 and CDR2 from the germline V gene are SQVTM and ANQGSEA. V was clipped by 5 bases and J by 2 bases, with 12 bases between them. CDR3 loop: CSVSWEGNTEAFF. The CDR3 DNA reads TGCAGCGTTAGTTGGGAGGGAAACACTGAAGCTTTCTTT. The variable domain in full, completed from reference TRBV29-1 and TRBJ1-1, reads SAVISQKPSRDICQRGTSLTIQCQVDSQVTMMFWYRQQPGQSLTLIATANQGSEATYESGFVIDKFPISRPNLTFSTLTVSNMSPEDSSIYLCSVSWEGNTEAFFGQGTRLTVV.

This clonotype was detected only once. The CDR3 nucleotides read TGTGCCAGCAGCTTAATTAGCGGGAGGGCCACAGATACGCAGTATTTT. Translating gives CASSLISGRATDTQYF. V and J are TRBV7-2 and TRBJ2-3; 11 nucleotides align to TRBD2. From germline, CDR1 is SGHTA and CDR2 FQGNSA. V gave up 2 bases and J gave up 2 bases; unmatched junction bases: 3. The CDR3 is 16 residues long. The full variable domain, rest sourced from reference TRBV7-2 and TRBJ2-3, is GAGVSQSPSNKVTEKGKDVELRCDPISGHTALYWYRQSLGQGLEFLIYFQGNSAPDKSGLPSDRFSAERTGGSVSTLTIQRTQQEDSAVYLCASSLISGRATDTQYFGPGTRLTVL.

V and J are TRBV7-6 and TRBJ1-1; unclear D gene. The CDR3 sequence is 13 residues long. V was cut by 4 bases and J by 1 base, with 7 bases left in between. Per the germline V gene, CDR1 is SGHVS and CDR2 is FNYEAQ. CDR3 DNA sequence: TGTGCCAGCAGCTCGCAGCAGAACACTGAAGCTTTCTTT. It specifies CASSSQQNTEAFF.

The genes are TRBV29-1 and TRBJ2-7; 7 bases are shared with TRBD1. Per the germline V gene, CDR1 is SQVTM and CDR2 is ANQGSEA. The CDR3 is 13 amino acids. The junction had 4 bases not matched to a gene; V was cut back by 4 bases and J by 1 base. The CDR3 loop reads CSVALQGSYEQYF. CDR3 nucleotide sequence: TGCAGCGTTGCTCTACAGGGGTCCTACGAGCAGTACTTC.

The chain couples TRBV4-1 to TRBJ2-3; 7 bases fit TRBD2. V lost 0 bases and J lost 3; bases outside the gene matches: 9. Germline lookup yields CDR1 MGHRA and CDR2 YSYEKL. The CDR3 runs 17 residues. The DNA of the CDR3 is TGCGCCAGCAGCCAAGATCTTGGCGGGGGAGGAACAGATACGCAGTATTTT. Protein sequence: CASSQDLGGGGTDTQYF.

The chain joins TRBV3-1 to TRBJ1-6; 7 bases fit TRBD1. The CDR3 runs to 14 residues. Per the germline V gene, CDR1 is LGHDT and CDR2 is YNNKEL (reference sequence). V dropped 4 bases and J dropped 14; count of bases not matched to a gene: 11. Here the CDR3 reads CASSLGQEGLSLHF. The CDR3 coding sequence is TGTGCCAGCAGCCTAGGACAGGAGGGGTTATCCCTCCACTTT.

The genes are TRBV5-1 and TRBJ2-1, with D maybe TRBD2 (5 bases). The CDR3 sequence is 13 residues long. V was pared by 7 bases and J by 1 base, with 9 bases between. Germline V gene sequence: CDR1 SGHRS, CDR2 YFSETQ. Written as DNA, the CDR3 is TGCGCCAGCCGAGCGGATTCCTACAATGAGCAGTTCTTC. It codes for CASRADSYNEQFF.

The chain has TRBV19 and TRBJ2-1; TRBD1 matches at 9 bases. From germline, CDR1 is LNHDA and CDR2 SQIVND (reference sequence). J lost 4 bases, V lost 4 bases, and 5 bases had no gene match. The CDR3 has 15 amino acids. The CDR3 is CASSRSGTGYNEQFF. The CDR3, as DNA: TGTGCCAGTAGTAGATCCGGGACAGGGTACAATGAGCAGTTCTTC.

V is TRBV7-9 and J is TRBJ2-3, with D possibly matching TRBD2 (5 bases). Germline-derived CDR1 and CDR2 are SEHNR and FQNEAQ (reference sequence). CDR3 length equals 13 residues. The ends were cut back, 6 bases at V and 0 bases at J, with 7 bases in the middle. CDR3 sequence: CASRADSTDTQYF. The DNA of the CDR3 is TGTGCCAGCAGAGCGGACAGCACAGATACGCAGTATTTT.

The rearrangement links TRBV5-1 to TRBJ2-3, with 8 bases fitting TRBD1. After removal of 7 bases from V and 5 bases from J, the junction contained 9 bases not matched to a gene. The CDR3 is made up of 14 amino acids. From germline, CDR1 is SGHRS and CDR2 YFSETQ. This CDR3 is CASLRDRSGDTQYF. The CDR3 DNA follows: TGCGCCAGCCTCCGGGACAGGTCCGGAGATACGCAGTATTTT.

This rearrangement joins TRBV6-1 to TRBJ2-3; 8 nucleotides agree with TRBD2. The CDR3 runs to 19 residues. Losses at the gene ends were 6 bases for V and 2 bases for J; bases not matched to a gene: 19. CDR1 and CDR2 (germline): MNHNS, SASEGT. The CDR3 region is CASSPLSRRGVGPTDTQYF. The CDR3 bases are TGTGCCAGCAGCCCACTAAGCCGGCGGGGGGTGGGGCCCACAGATACGCAGTATTTT.

The V gene is TRBV7-2, the J gene TRBJ2-3, with 8 bases aligning to TRBD2. The length of the CDR3 is 14 residues. Germline V lookup: CDR1 SGHTA, CDR2 FQGNSA. Trimming at V came to 4 bases and at J to 4 bases, leaving 4 bases not matched to a gene. In nucleotides, the CDR3 is TGTGCCAGCAGCTCGCAGCGGGGGCCAGATACGCAGTATTTT. Amino acid sequence: CASSSQRGPDTQYF.

This clonotype was observed once. The CDR3 loop reads CASSLLAELQETQYF. In DNA form, the CDR3 reads TGTGCCAGCAGCCTGTTAGCGGAACTGCAAGAGACCCAGTACTTC. The gene calls are TRBV3-1 and TRBJ2-5, with D tentatively TRBD2 (6 bases). CDR1 is LGHDT, CDR2 YNNKEL, per germline (reference sequence). This CDR3 is 15 amino acids long. Trimming took 4 bases from V and 2 from J, leaving 14 bases between them.

The chain uses TRBV3-1 and TRBJ2-4; 11 nucleotides agree with TRBD2. V trimming: 0 bases; J trimming: 2 bases; junction bases outside the gene matches: 9. This CDR3 is 19 amino acids long. In germline, CDR1 is LGHDT, CDR2 YNNKEL (reference sequence). CDR3 DNA: TGTGCCAGCAGCCAAGATTTTAGTAGCGGGAGGGTGACCAAAAACATTCAGTACTTC. This codes for CASSQDFSSGRVTKNIQYF.

V usage is TRBV7-2 and J usage is TRBJ1-1; D might be TRBD1 (6 bases). Trimming cost V 5 bases and J 6 bases, with 16 bases left between them. In germline, CDR1 is SGHTA, CDR2 FQGNSA. The CDR3 is 14 amino acids. CDR3 amino acids: CASSPYRASAEAFF. The CDR3 DNA sequence: TGTGCCAGCAGCCCATACAGGGCCTCGGCTGAAGCTTTCTTT.

The V gene is TRBV23-1, the J gene TRBJ1-1; no firm D call. TRBV23-1 is given ORF status, its function remaining uncertain. V shed 6 bases and J shed 5 bases, with 13 bases lying between them. The length of the CDR3 is 13 residues. The CDR3 here is CASRPGRRTEAFF. The CDR3 DNA reads TGCGCCAGCAGACCCGGGAGGCGGACTGAAGCTTTCTTT.

This clonotype was observed a handful of times. The V gene is TRBV5-4, the J gene TRBJ1-2, with D unresolved. The CDR3 has 15 residues. Germline CDR1 is SGHNT and CDR2 is YYREEE (reference sequence). Trimming left V 5 bases short and J 2 bases short, with 16 bases between. This chain's CDR3 is CASRIGSLLNYGYTF. In DNA form, the CDR3 reads TGTGCCAGCAGAATTGGTTCACTTCTCAACTATGGCTACACCTTC.

The chain carries TRBV30 and TRBJ1-3; D gene ambiguous. This CDR3 has 14 amino acids. With 4 bases removed from V and 3 bases from J, the gap between germline ends came to 13 bases. Germline V gives CDR1 GTSNPN, CDR2 SVGIG (reference sequence). The CDR3 loop reads CAWIRERGGNTIYF. For the CDR3, the DNA is TGTGCCTGGATCCGTGAAAGAGGTGGAAACACCATATATTTT.

The chain employs TRBV19 and TRBJ1-1; 8 nucleotides align to TRBD1. The V segment lost 6 bases and the J segment 7 bases; nucleotides outside the gene matches: 7. Germline V gene sequence: CDR1 LNHDA, CDR2 SQIVND (reference sequence). The CDR3 covers 13 residues. In DNA form, the CDR3 reads TGTGCCAGTAGCAAGGGACAGGCGCTTGAAGCTTTCTTT. This gives the protein CASSKGQALEAFF.

The V call is TRBV7-9, the J call TRBJ2-3; TRBD2 matches at 7 bases. The length of the CDR3 is 14 residues. Germline lookup yields CDR1 SEHNR and CDR2 FQNEAQ (reference sequence). The ends lost 4 bases at V and 3 bases at J; junction bases unmatched: 4. In DNA, the CDR3 is TGTGCCAGCAGCTATGGACTAGTAACAGATACGCAGTATTTT. Translating gives CASSYGLVTDTQYF.

This clonotype was counted between two and nine times. The chain joins TRBV29-1 to TRBJ2-7; D is possibly TRBD2 (6 bases). Germline CDR1 and CDR2: SQVTM and ANQGSEA. The CDR3 extends over 13 amino acids. Trimming took 6 bases from V and 2 from J, leaving 14 bases between them. CDR3: CSVPGRGAYEQYF. The CDR3 region has the DNA TGCAGCGTGCCTGGGCGGGGTGCCTACGAGCAGTACTTC.

CDR3 in amino acids: CASSTGHHNEQFF. DNA for the CDR3: TGTGCCAGCTCAACCGGACACCACAATGAGCAGTTCTTC. The genes are TRBV18 and TRBJ2-1; a weak D match, TRBD1 (5 bases). The CDR3 covers 13 residues. The germline CDR1 and CDR2 sequences are KGHSH and LQKENI. Trimming removed 5 bases at V and 5 bases at J, with 10 bases between.

J is TRBJ2-3 and V is TRBV20-1; D unresolved. Germline V lookup: CDR1 DFQATT, CDR2 SNEGSKA (reference sequence). The CDR3 sequence is 14 residues long. Deletions cut 1 base from V and 2 bases from J, with 10 bases between. CDR3 loop: CSARARLDTDTQYF. CDR3 nucleotide sequence: TGCAGTGCTAGAGCACGACTCGACACAGATACGCAGTATTTT.

The chain is built from TRBV28 and TRBJ2-7; TRBD2 matches 7 bases. In germline, CDR1 is MDHEN, CDR2 SYDVKM. The V and J ends lost 6 bases and 7 bases, in that order; junction bases with no gene match: 18. The CDR3 extends over 16 amino acids. The CDR3 DNA is TGTGCCAGCAGCCCCACCTCGAGACTAGGGAGGGAAGAGCAGTACTTC. This gives the protein CASSPTSRLGREEQYF.

V and J are TRBV30 and TRBJ2-1, with TRBD2 identical over 9 bases. V was pared by 2 bases and J by 3 bases, with 8 bases of the junction left unmatched. CDR3 length equals 16 residues. The germline CDR1 and CDR2 sequences are GTSNPN and SVGIG (reference sequence). The CDR3 loop reads CAWSPRAGGRYNEQFF. CDR3 bases: TGTGCCTGGAGTCCTAGAGCGGGGGGTCGCTACAATGAGCAGTTCTTC.

The chain couples TRBV5-4 to TRBJ2-5; 10 bases are a match to TRBD1. CDR1 and CDR2 from the germline V gene are SGHNT and YYREEE (reference sequence). The CDR3 spans 16 residues. V was clipped by 4 bases and J by 4 bases; unmatched bases: 10. The CDR3, as DNA: TGTGCCAGCAGCCCGGACAGGGGGACCGTCCTAGAGACCCAGTACTTC. Amino acid sequence: CASSPDRGTVLETQYF.